Following are 24 T cell receptor beta chains from one sample sequenced in a study of T cells after yellow fever vaccination. TCRdb re-called the 5' RACE reads with MiXCR, one entry per CDR3 protein. The sample shows about 240,000 distinct CDR3 sequences, less than 8.5% of them seen only once. Sequencing was performed on CD4+ T cells sorted from PBMCs, taken 15 days after the yellow fever booster vaccination. The receptors originated from a man aged 30-40 years who received the YFV17D yellow fever vaccine.

This clonotype was seen at least ten times. V usage is TRBV15 and J usage is TRBJ2-5; unclear D gene. Germline CDR1 reads LNHNV; CDR2 reads YYDKDF (reference sequence). Trimming took off 4 bases at V and 5 bases at J, with 14 bases between the two ends. The length of the CDR3 is 14 residues. Here the CDR3 DNA reads TGTGCCACCAGCAACCAGGACGGTGGGGAGACCCAGTACTTC. Translating it yields CATSNQDGGETQYF.

In its sample, this clonotype was seen a few times. The genes are TRBV20-1 and TRBJ2-3, with D tentatively TRBD2 (5 bases). The CDR3 extends over 13 amino acids. Germline V CDR1 and CDR2: DFQATT, SNEGSKA (reference sequence). Trimming took 1 base from V and 4 from J, leaving 9 bases between them. The CDR3 DNA reads TGCAGTGCTAGAGTACGGGGTCCAGATACGCAGTATTTT. Protein sequence: CSARVRGPDTQYF.

V and J are TRBV15 and TRBJ2-5; 8 bases are shared with TRBD1. V lost 0 bases to trimming and J lost 5 bases; unmatched junction nucleotides: 8. CDR1 and CDR2 from the germline V gene are LNHNV and YYDKDF (reference sequence). The CDR3 spans 16 residues. In DNA, the CDR3 is TGTGCCACCAGCAGAGACCCGCAGGGGGCTGGGGAGACCCAGTACTTC. Residues: CATSRDPQGAGETQYF.

The rearrangement links TRBV20-1 to TRBJ2-1; D is undetermined. Trimming shortened V by 0 bases and J by 7 bases, and 7 bases separated the two germline ends. This CDR3 spans 12 amino acids. Germline CDR1 is DFQATT and CDR2 is SNEGSKA (reference sequence). The DNA for the CDR3 is TGCAGTGCTAGAGATACGCTAAATGAGCAGTTCTTC. The encoded protein is CSARDTLNEQFF.

This rearrangement joins TRBV12-3 or TRBV12-4 to TRBJ2-1; 8 bases match TRBD1. Germline trimming cut 0 bases from V and 5 bases from J; bases unmatched to any gene: 6. The CDR3 loop spans 16 amino acids. The CDR3 region is CASSLAGSGGDNEQFF. The CDR3 DNA sequence: TGTGCCAGCAGTTTAGCTGGGTCAGGGGGCGACAATGAGCAGTTCTTC.

The chain uses TRBV15 and TRBJ2-1; 7 nucleotides line up with TRBD1. The CDR3 totals 14 residues. With V trimmed by 6 bases and J by 2 bases, 4 bases remained unmatched. From germline, CDR1 is LNHNV and CDR2 YYDKDF (reference sequence). CDR3 nucleotides: TGTGCCACCAGTACAGGGGTCACCTACAATGAGCAGTTCTTC. The encoded protein is CATSTGVTYNEQFF.

The V gene is TRBV12-3 or TRBV12-4, the J gene TRBJ2-7; D is perhaps TRBD1 (6 bases). This CDR3 spans 15 amino acids. V was pared by 2 bases and J by 7 bases, with 18 bases between. The CDR3 protein is CASSLRMDSTLEQYF. The CDR3 DNA reads as TGTGCCAGCAGTTTACGCATGGACAGCACTTTAGAGCAGTACTTC.

In this sample, this clonotype turned up many times. The J gene is TRBJ2-7, the V gene TRBV7-2, with 8 bases aligning to TRBD2. The CDR3 sequence is 13 residues long. From germline, CDR1 is SGHTA and CDR2 FQGNSA. J lost 4 bases, V lost 4 bases, and 3 bases had no gene match. This chain's CDR3 is CASSSQREYEQYF. CDR3 DNA sequence: TGTGCCAGCAGCTCCCAGCGGGAGTACGAGCAGTACTTC.

This clonotype has only a few counts. The gene calls are TRBV7-2 and TRBJ2-7; TRBD2 matches at 12 bases. The junction had 7 bases not matched to a gene; V was cut back by 3 bases and J by 7 bases. The CDR3 has 15 residues. CDR1 and CDR2 from the germline V gene are SGHTA and FQGNSA. CDR3 sequence (DNA): TGTGCCAGCAGCTTTCTGGGACTAGCGGGTGGGGAGCAGTACTTC. Translated: CASSFLGLAGGEQYF.

The gene calls are TRBV5-1 and TRBJ2-5, with D possibly being TRBD1 (6 bases). The CDR3 runs to 14 residues. V was cut by 3 bases and J by 0 bases, with 9 bases left in between. Germline assignment: CDR1 SGHRS and CDR2 YFSETQ. CDR3 in DNA: TGCGCCAGCAGCTATGGACAGAACCAAGAGACCCAGTACTTC. It yields the protein CASSYGQNQETQYF.

The sample holds many counts of this clonotype. The gene calls are TRBV20-1 and TRBJ2-3; 8 positions match TRBD2. CDR3 length: 15 residues. J lost 0 bases, V lost 5 bases, and 7 bases had no gene match. CDR1 and CDR2 (germline): DFQATT, SNEGSKA (reference sequence). The CDR3 spells CSASSSGRSTDTQYF. CDR3 DNA sequence: TGCAGTGCTTCCTCGAGCGGGAGAAGCACAGATACGCAGTATTTT.

This clonotype was recorded at least ten times. CDR3 in DNA: TGTGCCAGCAGCTTAGGACAGAAGGAAAAACTGTTTTTT. It yields the protein CASSLGQKEKLFF. This chain links TRBV11-2 with TRBJ1-4; D is possibly TRBD1 (5 bases). From germline, CDR1 is SGHAT and CDR2 FQNNGV. The CDR3 loop spans 13 amino acids. Deletions cut 1 base from V and 8 bases from J, with 8 bases between.

This clonotype was observed a handful of times. J is TRBJ2-7 and V is TRBV6-2 or TRBV6-3; 7 nucleotides align to TRBD1. Per the germline V gene, CDR1 is MNHEY and CDR2 is SVGEGT. V lost 0 bases to trimming and J lost 1 base; unmatched junction nucleotides: 6. CDR3 length: 16 amino acids. In nucleotides, the CDR3 is TGTGCCAGCAGTTACTCTAGGCCACAGGGGTCCTACGAGCAGTACTTC. It codes for CASSYSRPQGSYEQYF.

The chain links TRBV6-6 to TRBJ2-5; D tentatively reads TRBD1 or TRBD2 (5 bases each). This CDR3 has 12 amino acids. V shed 7 bases and J shed 1 base, with 7 bases lying between them. Germline V CDR1 and CDR2: MNHNY, SVGAGI (reference sequence). CDR3 sequence: CASTGTQETQYF. The CDR3 DNA reads TGTGCCAGCACCGGGACCCAAGAGACCCAGTACTTC.

The chain couples TRBV28 to TRBJ2-6; D is perhaps TRBD2 (6 bases). CDR1 MDHEN and CDR2 SYDVKM come from the germline V gene. V was clipped by 5 bases and J by 0 bases, with 11 bases between them. The CDR3 has 16 residues. CDR3 nucleotides: TGTGCCAGCAGTGGGGGAGGACTCTCTGGGGCCAACGTCCTGACTTTC. The encoded protein is CASSGGGLSGANVLTF.

In its sample, this clonotype was seen many times. CDR3 in amino acids: CATSQGDTQYF. The CDR3, as DNA: TGTGCCACCAGTCAGGGGGATACGCAGTATTTT. The chain carries TRBV24-1 and TRBJ2-3, with TRBD1 as a possible D gene (6 bases). V shed 6 bases and J shed 6 bases, with 6 bases lying between them. Germline CDR1 KGHDR, CDR2 SFDVKD. This CDR3 region has 11 residues.

This clonotype has only a few counts. The chain has TRBV29-1 and TRBJ2-7; D may be TRBD1 (5 bases). Deletions cut 5 bases from V and 6 bases from J, with 8 bases between. CDR1 is SQVTM and CDR2 is ANQGSEA in the germline V gene. There are 10 residues in the CDR3. In DNA, the CDR3 is TGCAGCGTTAAAGGGGCCGAGCAGTACTTC. It specifies CSVKGAEQYF.

The V and J genes are TRBV4-2 and TRBJ2-7, with unresolved D. This CDR3 spans 15 amino acids. Germline V gene lookup returns CDR1 LGHNA and CDR2 YNFKEQ. Trimming cost V 0 bases and J 2 bases, with 11 bases left between them. In DNA form, the CDR3 reads TGTGCCAGCAGCCAAGATTTTTCCGGGCCCTACGAGCAGTACTTC. Its protein product is CASSQDFSGPYEQYF.

This clonotype was seen repeatedly, ten times or more. The rearrangement joins TRBV2 to TRBJ2-7, with D possibly TRBD2 on 6 matching bases. The V gene's germline CDR1 is SNHLY and CDR2 FYNNEI. This CDR3 has 13 amino acids. Trimming cost V 2 bases and J 6 bases, with 11 bases left between them. CDR3 loop: CASSELEGSEQYF. The CDR3 DNA reads TGTGCCAGCAGTGAATTGGAGGGCTCCGAGCAGTACTTC.

This clonotype was recorded at least ten times. V gene TRBV14 combines with J gene TRBJ2-1, with D perhaps matching TRBD1 (5 bases). This CDR3 has 15 amino acids. The ends were cut back, 4 bases at V and 5 bases at J, with 15 bases in the middle. Germline CDR1 is SGHDN and CDR2 is FVKESK. CDR3 nucleotide sequence: TGTGCCAGCAGCCTCAATCCAGGGTCCCACAATGAGCAGTTCTTC. It translates to CASSLNPGSHNEQFF.

This clonotype was counted many times. The V and J genes are TRBV24-1 and TRBJ2-5, with 8 bases that match TRBD2. The V gene end was trimmed by 5 bases and the J gene end by 9 bases; junction bases not matched to a gene: 10. Germline values: CDR1 KGHDR, CDR2 SFDVKD. The CDR3 contains 14 residues. The CDR3 nucleotides are TGTGCCACCAGTGCGAGTGCGGGAGGCGGGGCCCAGTACTTC. Its translation is CATSASAGGGAQYF.

The V call is TRBV5-5, the J call TRBJ2-2; no clear D gene. Trimming removed 0 bases from V and 1 base from J, with 10 bases in between. There are 16 residues in the CDR3. Germline V gene sequence: CDR1 SGHKS, CDR2 YYEKEE (reference sequence). The CDR3 is CASSLGLIVNTGELFF. In DNA form, the CDR3 reads TGTGCCAGCAGCTTGGGACTGATAGTGAACACCGGGGAGCTGTTTTTT.

This clonotype was detected many times. This chain connects TRBV29-1 to TRBJ2-2, with D possibly being TRBD1 (6 bases). Trimming took off 7 bases at V and 0 bases at J, with 15 bases between the two ends. The CDR3 runs 15 residues. Germline assignment: CDR1 SQVTM and CDR2 ANQGSEA. The CDR3 DNA reads TGCAGCGCCCGGGACAAACTCGCGAACACCGGGGAGCTGTTTTTT. This translates into CSARDKLANTGELFF.

This clonotype has a count of ten or more. V is TRBV20-1 and J is TRBJ2-7, with D possibly being TRBD2 (5 bases). The V end lost 1 base, the J end lost 6 bases, and 10 bases lay between the germline ends. This CDR3 has 12 residues. Germline CDR1 and CDR2: DFQATT and SNEGSKA (reference sequence). In DNA, the CDR3 is TGCAGTGCTAGAGGAGGGATCCGCGAGCAGTACTTC. Its translation: CSARGGIREQYF.